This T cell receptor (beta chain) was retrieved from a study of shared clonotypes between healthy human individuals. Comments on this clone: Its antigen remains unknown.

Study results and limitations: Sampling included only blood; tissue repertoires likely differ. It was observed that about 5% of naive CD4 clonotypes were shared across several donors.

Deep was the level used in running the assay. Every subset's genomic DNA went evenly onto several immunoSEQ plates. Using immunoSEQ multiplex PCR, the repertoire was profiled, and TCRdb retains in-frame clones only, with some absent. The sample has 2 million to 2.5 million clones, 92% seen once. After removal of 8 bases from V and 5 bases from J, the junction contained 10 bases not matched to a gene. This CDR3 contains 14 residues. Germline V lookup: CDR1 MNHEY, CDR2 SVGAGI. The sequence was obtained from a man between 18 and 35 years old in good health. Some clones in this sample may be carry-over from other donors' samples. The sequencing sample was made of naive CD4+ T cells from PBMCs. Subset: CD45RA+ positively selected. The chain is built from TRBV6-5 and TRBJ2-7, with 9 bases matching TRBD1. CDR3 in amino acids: CASHPGQGIHEQYF. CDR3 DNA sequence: TGTGCCAGCCACCCAGGACAGGGGATACACGAGCAGTACTTC.